Listed below are T cell receptor beta chains from one sample, sequenced in a study of blood T cell repertoires in COVID-19. The repertoire was sequenced with immunoSEQ multiplex PCR; TCRdb's copy has only in-frame clones and lacks some. The repertoire includes approximately 120,000 clones, about 81% of them detected once, and 3.8% sits in the top ten. Sequencing was done on a sample of peripheral blood. These TCRs come from a woman aged 45-60 years with acute or convalescent COVID-19. The CDR3 runs from the conserved cysteine through the conserved F or W. Each record gives: V gene, clone size, J gene, D gene, CDR3 protein, CDR3 DNA. The D gene is left open where the match is weak. A clone size is listed for some rows: how often the clone was seen (once, few, many), or a class if it is expanded.

>TRBV28|.|TRBJ2-1|TRBD2
CASRRTGGRETYNEQFF
TGTGCCAGCAGAAGGACGGGCGGGCGGGAGACCTACAATGAGCAGTTCTTC
>TRBV6-5|.|TRBJ1-2|.
CASSFSSAGASYGYTF
TGTGCCAGCAGTTTCTCCTCGGCGGGGGCAAGCTATGGCTACACCTTC
>TRBV29-1|.|TRBJ2-3|.
CSVEDPFRLTDTQYF
TGCAGCGTTGAAGATCCGTTCCGACTCACAGATACGCAGTATTTT
>TRBV4-2|.|TRBJ1-4|.
CASSQDWGGEKLFF
TGTGCCAGCAGCCAAGATTGGGGGGGTGAAAAACTGTTTTTT
>TRBV6-5|few|TRBJ1-1|TRBD1
CASRRQGSNEAFF
TGTGCCAGCAGAAGACAGGGTAGTAATGAAGCTTTCTTT
>TRBV5-1|.|TRBJ1-1|.
CASSSSIASNTEAFF
TGCGCCAGCAGCTCCTCCATAGCCTCCAACACTGAAGCTTTCTTT
>TRBV25-1|.|TRBJ1-1|.
CARPTVANTEAFF
TGTGCCAGGCCGACAGTGGCCAACACTGAAGCTTTCTTT
>TRBV24-1|.|TRBJ2-3|TRBD1
CATSDFAYRDRGSIGEDTQYF
TGTGCCACCAGTGATTTCGCTTACCGGGACAGGGGCTCGATAGGTGAAGATACGCAGTATTTT
>TRBV3-1/TRBV3-2|.|TRBJ2-2|TRBD2
CASSQDQGSGRRTGELFF
TGTGCCAGCAGCCAAGATCAGGGGAGCGGGAGGAGGACCGGGGAGCTGTTTTTT
>TRBV4-1|.|TRBJ2-5|TRBD2
CASSLSSSGRAGETQYF
TGCGCCAGCAGCCTTTCTTCTAGCGGGAGGGCCGGGGAGACCCAGTACTTC
>TRBV7-9|.|TRBJ2-3|TRBD2
CASSLGVAGGPSDTQYF
TGTGCCAGCAGCTTAGGTGTAGCGGGAGGGCCCTCAGATACGCAGTATTTT
>TRBV28|.|TRBJ2-1|.
CASSSPVGGTYNEQFF
TGTGCCAGCAGTTCCCCAGTTGGCGGGACCTACAATGAGCAGTTCTTC
>TRBV7-5|once|TRBJ1-2|.
CARSLRTANYGYTF
TGTGCCAGAAGCCTCCGGACAGCTAACTATGGCTACACCTTC
>TRBV19|few|TRBJ1-6|.
CASTKDSSSYNSPLHF
TGTGCCAGTACAAAGGACAGCAGCTCCTATAATTCACCCCTCCACTTT
>TRBV5-5|few|TRBJ1-1|.
CASSAQMNTEAFF
TGTGCCAGCAGCGCACAGATGAACACTGAAGCTTTCTTT
>TRBV19|.|TRBJ1-1|.
CASSFLRTEAFF
TGTGCCAGTAGTTTCCTCCGCACTGAAGCTTTCTTT
>TRBV6-5|once|TRBJ2-7|TRBD1
CASTNGGTGSHEQYF
TGTGCCAGCACCAATGGTGGGACAGGGAGCCACGAGCAGTACTTC
>TRBV7-8|once|TRBJ2-7|.
CASSLRSPSGSSYEQYF
TGTGCCAGCAGCTTAAGATCCCCAAGCGGCTCTTCCTACGAGCAGTACTTC
>TRBV2|.|TRBJ1-4|.
CASRGIGGGADEKLFF
TGTGCCAGCAGGGGGATCGGAGGAGGGGCGGATGAAAAACTGTTTTTT
>TRBV3-1/TRBV3-2|.|TRBJ2-5|TRBD2
CASSQKKPGLAGRETQYF
TGTGCCAGCAGCCAAAAAAAACCGGGACTAGCGGGGAGAGAGACCCAGTACTTC
>TRBV6-1|few|TRBJ2-7|TRBD2
CASSETGTSGSYEQYF
TGTGCCAGCAGTGAAACCGGGACTAGCGGATCCTACGAGCAGTACTTC
>TRBV19|few|TRBJ1-1|.
CASSIWSSGWRTEAFF
TGTGCCAGTAGTATTTGGTCGTCAGGATGGCGCACTGAAGCTTTCTTT
>TRBV6-6|once|TRBJ2-5|.
CASSLGPNLETQYF
TGTGCCAGCAGTCTGGGCCCGAACCTGGAGACCCAGTACTTC
>TRBV7-3|few|TRBJ2-1|.
CASSLGRRGLGEQFF
TGTGCCAGCAGCTTAGGGCGGAGGGGATTGGGTGAGCAGTTCTTC
>TRBV27|.|TRBJ1-5|TRBD1
CASSPRTGWGDQPQHF
TGTGCCAGCAGTCCCCGGACAGGGTGGGGTGATCAGCCCCAGCATTTT
>TRBV7-3|.|TRBJ2-1|TRBD2
CASSMTSGGNEQFF
TGTGCCAGCAGCATGACTAGCGGGGGGAATGAGCAGTTCTTC
>TRBV27|.|TRBJ1-6|TRBD1
CASSTGQVNSPLHF
TGTGCCAGCAGCACTGGACAGGTTAATTCACCCCTCCACTTT
>TRBV6-6|.|TRBJ1-5|TRBD1
CAVWGQQLNQPQHF
TGTGCCGTCTGGGGACAGCAACTCAATCAGCCCCAGCATTTT
>TRBV21-1|.|TRBJ1-5|.
CASSKLHRGNQPQHF
TGTGCCAGCAGCAAATTGCACAGGGGGAATCAGCCCCAGCATTTT
>TRBV4-2|.|TRBJ1-3|TRBD1
CASSEGQGNTIYF
TGTGCCAGCAGCGAGGGACAGGGAAACACCATATATTTT
>TRBV7-8|.|TRBJ2-3|TRBD1
CASSLRQGVEAQYF
TGTGCCAGCAGCCTTAGACAGGGGGTGGAGGCGCAGTATTTT
>TRBV18|.|TRBJ2-1|.
CASSTLLPGLANNEQFF
TGTGCCAGCTCAACGCTCTTACCTGGACTCGCCAACAATGAGCAGTTCTTC
>TRBV30|.|TRBJ1-6|TRBD1
CAWRTGGNSPLHF
TGTGCCTGGAGGACAGGGGGGAATTCACCCCTCCACTTT
>TRBV9|.|TRBJ2-3|TRBD2
CASSAGTSGGYTDTQYF
TGTGCCAGCAGCGCTGGGACTAGCGGGGGGTACACAGATACGCAGTATTTT
>TRBV6-2/TRBV6-3|once|TRBJ2-1|TRBD2
CASSLLAGVGNEQFF
TGTGCCAGCAGCTTACTAGCGGGAGTGGGGAATGAGCAGTTCTTC
>TRBV13|.|TRBJ1-1|.
CASSLARLPGTEAFF
TGTGCCAGCAGCTTAGCTCGACTACCGGGCACTGAAGCTTTCTTT
>TRBV11-3|.|TRBJ1-5|.
CASSLETENQPQHF
TGTGCCAGCAGCTTAGAAACAGAGAATCAGCCCCAGCATTTT
>TRBV19|.|TRBJ1-2|TRBD1
CASSINPGQNYGYTF
TGTGCCAGTAGTATCAATCCGGGACAGAACTATGGCTACACCTTC
>TRBV25-1|.|TRBJ1-2|.
CASSDPRGAGGYTF
TGTGCCAGCAGTGACCCCCGGGGGGCGGGTGGCTACACCTTC
>TRBV7-7|.|TRBJ2-5|TRBD1
CASSRDRGPQETQYF
TGTGCTAGCAGCCGCGACAGGGGCCCCCAAGAGACCCAGTACTTC
>TRBV30|.|TRBJ1-5|TRBD1
CAWSGQGAWLSNQPQHF
TGTGCCTGGAGCGGACAGGGGGCTTGGCTGAGCAATCAGCCCCAGCATTTT
>TRBV5-1|.|TRBJ2-7|TRBD1
CASGDRAYEQYF
TGCGCCAGCGGGGACAGGGCCTACGAGCAGTACTTC
>TRBV5-1|.|TRBJ1-1|.
CASSLVPPPVNTEAFF
TGCGCCAGCAGCTTGGTACCCCCCCCAGTGAACACTGAAGCTTTCTTT
>TRBV23-1|.|TRBJ1-5|.
CASSRDYDQPQHF
TGCGCCAGCAGTCGCGATTACGATCAGCCCCAGCATTTT
>TRBV7-2|.|TRBJ2-1|TRBD2
CASSLRLAGDNEQFF
TGTGCCAGCAGCTTACGTCTAGCGGGCGACAATGAGCAGTTCTTC
>TRBV13|.|TRBJ2-3|TRBD1
CASSTVGTGGHDTQYF
TGTGCCAGCAGCACCGTTGGGACAGGGGGGCACGATACGCAGTATTTT
>TRBV7-8|.|TRBJ2-1|.
CASSWTGSVYNEQFF
TGTGCCAGCAGCTGGACCGGGAGCGTCTACAATGAGCAGTTCTTC
>TRBV18|.|TRBJ1-1|TRBD1
CASSYTGENTEAFF
TGTGCCAGCTCCTATACAGGGGAGAACACTGAAGCTTTCTTT
>TRBV24-1|.|TRBJ2-1|TRBD1
CATSDFRDSYNEQFF
TGTGCCACCAGTGATTTTCGGGACAGCTACAATGAGCAGTTCTTC
>TRBV6-5|.|TRBJ1-6|TRBD1
CASSADRGLSLHF
TGTGCCAGCAGCGCCGACAGGGGGCTTTCCCTCCACTTT
>TRBV5-1|.|TRBJ2-1|TRBD1
CASSRDRFNEQFF
TGCGCCAGCAGCAGGGACAGATTCAATGAGCAGTTCTTC
>TRBV15|.|TRBJ1-1|TRBD1
CATSRGTGNTEAFF
TGTGCCACCAGCAGAGGGACAGGGAACACTGAAGCTTTCTTT
>TRBV10-3|.|TRBJ1-3|TRBD1
CAISKKTGGSSGNTIYF
TGTGCCATCAGTAAAAAAACAGGGGGCAGTTCTGGAAACACCATATATTTT